Listed below are T cell receptor beta chains from one sample, sequenced in a study of graft-versus-host responses after intestinal transplantation. The assay was immunoSEQ multiplex PCR, and TCRdb's table has in-frame clones only and misses some. The data show fewer than 95,000 clones, 85% to 95% seen once. Their recognized antigens are unknown. Specimen: unstimulated CD4+ T cells sorted from spleen or lymph node cells, collected before transplant. The origin of the receptors is a human donor who was the organ donor for an intestinal transplant. Both conserved end residues are part of each CDR3. D genes are given only for firm matches. Rows give clone size only sometimes, using once, few, many, or a class for an expanded clone.

d_gene	v_gene	abundance	j_gene	CDR3aa	CDR3nt
-	TRBV18	-	TRBJ2-1	CASSPDRNNEQFF	TGTGCCAGCTCACCGGATCGAAACAATGAGCAGTTCTTC
-	TRBV7-3	-	TRBJ2-3	CASSLFRTDTQYF	TGTGCCAGCAGTTTGTTTCGGACAGATACGCAGTATTTT
TRBD1	TRBV7-2	once	TRBJ2-7	CASSSNRDSYEQYF	TGTGCCAGCAGCTCTAACCGGGACAGCTACGAGCAGTACTTC
-	TRBV2	-	TRBJ2-7	CASSGGRYEQYF	TGTGCCAGCAGTGGAGGGAGATACGAGCAGTACTTC
-	TRBV7-9	once	TRBJ1-2	CASSSPGLRGYTF	TGTGCCAGCAGCTCTCCGGGACTTCGAGGCTACACCTTC
-	TRBV19	once	TRBJ1-5	CASSIVRGTYSNQPQHF	TGTGCCAGTAGTATCGTAAGGGGTACGTATAGCAATCAGCCCCAGCATTTT
TRBD2	TRBV28	-	TRBJ2-3	CASSPPNGGARDTQYF	TGTGCCAGCAGTCCCCCTAACGGGGGGGCCCGAGATACGCAGTATTTT
TRBD1	TRBV7-3	-	TRBJ2-2	CASSKYGTANTGELFF	TGTGCCAGCAGCAAATACGGGACAGCGAACACCGGGGAGCTGTTTTTT
-	TRBV11-2	-	TRBJ2-3	CASSLAGTSTDTQYF	TGTGCCAGCAGCTTAGCAGGGACTAGCACAGATACGCAGTATTTT
TRBD1	TRBV28	-	TRBJ1-4	CASTRTTGGEEKLFF	TGCGCCAGCACTAGAACGACAGGGGGCGAGGAAAAACTGTTTTTT
-	TRBV7-8	-	TRBJ2-3	CASSTRHFPDTQYF	TGTGCCAGCAGCACCCGACATTTTCCAGATACGCAGTATTTT
-	TRBV30	-	TRBJ1-5	CAWSVDTGRRPQHF	TGTGCCTGGAGTGTAGATACAGGGCGCCGGCCCCAGCATTTT
TRBD1	TRBV6-5	-	TRBJ1-1	CASRTRGQMNTEAFF	TGTGCCAGCAGAACCAGGGGACAGATGAACACTGAAGCTTTCTTT
-	TRBV4-2	-	TRBJ1-2	CASSTNMLSTAPNYGYTF	TGTGCCAGCAGCACCAACATGCTATCGACAGCCCCTAACTATGGCTACACCTTC
-	TRBV6-1	-	TRBJ2-7	CASSVAGYEQYF	TGTGCCAGCAGTGTCGCAGGCTACGAGCAGTACTTC
TRBD1	TRBV5-1	-	TRBJ1-4	CASSGGQGLNEKLFF	TGCGCCAGCAGCGGCGGACAGGGGCTTAATGAAAAACTGTTTTTT
TRBD1	TRBV4-1	-	TRBJ2-3	CASSQGPPQGAVRHTQYF	TGCGCCAGCAGCCAAGGCCCACCCCAGGGGGCGGTCAGGCATACGCAGTATTTT
TRBD2	TRBV5-6	-	TRBJ2-3	CASRAGGRDTQYF	TGTGCCAGCAGGGCGGGGGGTAGAGATACGCAGTATTTT
-	TRBV6-5	-	TRBJ1-4	CASSLRAFNEKLFF	TGTGCCAGCAGCCTCAGGGCATTTAATGAAAAACTGTTTTTT
-	TRBV19	-	TRBJ1-5	CARPDSNQPQHF	TGTGCCAGACCTGATAGCAATCAGCCCCAGCATTTT
TRBD2	TRBV4-3	-	TRBJ2-3	CASSQEIAGLSTDTQYF	TGCGCCAGCAGCCAAGAAATAGCGGGTCTAAGCACAGATACGCAGTATTTT
-	TRBV19	-	TRBJ1-2	CASSRRGGSYPNYGYTF	TGTGCCAGTAGCAGGAGGGGAGGCTCCTATCCTAACTATGGCTACACCTTC
-	TRBV6-5	-	TRBJ2-7	CASSESAGTYEQYF	TGTGCCAGCAGCGAGTCGGCGGGAACCTACGAGCAGTACTTC
-	TRBV9	-	TRBJ1-2	CASSPGAGPGLGYTF	TGTGCCAGCAGCCCAGGTGCGGGGCCAGGTCTGGGCTACACCTTC
-	TRBV4-3	-	TRBJ2-7	CASSQGLTSYEQYF	TGCGCCAGCAGCCAAGGACTAACCTCCTACGAGCAGTACTTC
-	TRBV19	-	TRBJ2-5	CASSASQETQYF	TGTGCCAGTAGTGCTAGCCAAGAGACCCAGTACTTC
-	TRBV27	-	TRBJ1-2	CASSPRTGVGYTF	TGTGCCAGCAGTCCAAGGACGGGCGTCGGCTACACCTTC
TRBD1	TRBV28	once	TRBJ2-7	CASSAPGQGDYTDEQYF	TGTGCCAGCAGTGCACCGGGACAGGGGGATTATACGGACGAGCAGTACTTC
-	TRBV28	-	TRBJ1-3	CASSFWGKVGNTIYF	TGTGCCAGCAGTTTCTGGGGCAAGGTTGGAAACACCATATATTTT
-	TRBV5-1	-	TRBJ2-6	CVSSFAGISSGANVLTF	TGCGTCAGCAGCTTCGCAGGGATTAGCTCTGGGGCCAACGTCCTGACTTTC
-	TRBV30	-	TRBJ1-6	CAWTGGQGSRNSPLHF	TGTGCCTGGACCGGGGGGCAGGGATCTCGTAACTCACCCCTCCACTTT
TRBD1	TRBV18	-	TRBJ2-3	CASSHPGTGFTDTQYF	TGTGCCAGCTCACACCCGGGGACAGGTTTCACAGATACGCAGTATTTT
TRBD1	TRBV25-1	few	TRBJ1-6	CASIRGQDNSPLHF	TGTGCCAGCATTCGTGGACAGGATAATTCACCCCTCCACTTT
-	TRBV7-9	-	TRBJ2-1	CASSLAQGAAEQFF	TGTGCCAGCAGCTTAGCGCAAGGGGCGGCTGAGCAGTTCTTC
-	TRBV19	-	TRBJ2-6	CASRQGQAPGANVLTF	TGTGCCAGTAGACAGGGTCAGGCACCTGGGGCCAACGTCCTGACTTTC
-	TRBV5-1	-	TRBJ1-1	CASSLAGGPVDTEAFF	TGCGCCAGCAGCTTGGCCGGGGGGCCAGTAGACACTGAAGCTTTCTTT
-	TRBV4-1	-	TRBJ2-7	CASSQEYYYEQYF	TGCGCCAGCAGCCAAGAATACTATTACGAGCAGTACTTC